This is a list of T cell receptor beta chains from one sample in a study of cytomegalovirus exposure and HLA in healthy donors. Clones were sequenced by immunoSEQ multiplex PCR, and TCRdb holds only the in-frame ones, with some missing. The sample has around 130,000 clones; approximately 86% are singletons. Sequences were obtained from PBMCs. The source of these receptors is a woman aged 40 to 50 in good health and CMV-seronegative. CDR3s include the opening cysteine and the closing phenylalanine or tryptophan. D genes are given only for firm matches. Not every row has a clone size; where given, it reads once, few, many or a size class.

v_call	j_call	clone_size	d_call	cdr3_nt	cdr3_aa
TRBV7-6	TRBJ2-7	NA	NA	TGTGCCAGCAGAAATTCCCCAGGGGTAGGCGAGCAGTACTTC	CASRNSPGVGEQYF
TRBV28	TRBJ1-4	NA	NA	TGTGCCAGCAGTCCCAGGGTTTTCGACAATGAAAAACTGTTTTTT	CASSPRVFDNEKLFF
TRBV30	TRBJ1-3	NA	NA	TGTGCCTGGAGCTCCCCCCCGGGGGACACCATATATTTT	CAWSSPPGDTIYF
TRBV28	TRBJ1-1	once	NA	TGTGCCAGCAGAGATACAGGGACCGAAGCTTTCTTT	CASRDTGTEAFF
TRBV11-1	TRBJ2-3	NA	TRBD2	TGTGCCAGCAGCCGGGTCGGGGGGTCGGGCACAGATACGCAGTATTTT	CASSRVGGSGTDTQYF
TRBV5-4	TRBJ1-2	NA	TRBD1	TGTGCCAGCAGCAGTGTGGGGGGTCGGGACAGTAGACTCTATGGCTACACCTTC	CASSSVGGRDSRLYGYTF
TRBV10-1	TRBJ2-7	NA	TRBD2	TGCGCCACCGAGGGGACTAGCGCATACGAGCAGTACTTC	CATEGTSAYEQYF
TRBV2	TRBJ2-3	NA	NA	TGTGCCAGCAGTGGAGACGGCGGCCCAGATACGCAGTATTTT	CASSGDGGPDTQYF
TRBV30	TRBJ1-1	few	NA	TGTGCCTGGAAAAAGGACACCCTGAACACTGAAGCTTTCTTT	CAWKKDTLNTEAFF
TRBV11-3	TRBJ1-2	NA	NA	TGTGCCAGCAGCTTCGGGGGGGCAACCTATGGCTACACCTTC	CASSFGGATYGYTF
TRBV11-3	TRBJ1-4	NA	TRBD1	TGTGCCAGCAGCTCTGCTACAGGGGGAAATGAAAAACTGTTTTTT	CASSSATGGNEKLFF
TRBV19	TRBJ1-5	few	NA	TGTGCCAGTAGTATCACCCCCTCAGGGCCCCAGCATTTT	CASSITPSGPQHF
TRBV7-2	TRBJ2-7	NA	NA	TGTGCCAGCAGCTTAGCCCACAGGGTGGGAGACGAGCAGTACTTC	CASSLAHRVGDEQYF
TRBV7-9	TRBJ2-3	NA	TRBD2	TGTTCCAGCAGCGTCCTAGCGGGGGGGATCACAGATACGCAGTATTTT	CSSSVLAGGITDTQYF
TRBV11-3	TRBJ1-3	NA	NA	TGTGCCAGCAGCTTAGGGCAGGGGACATCACCCGGTCACACCATATATTTT	CASSLGQGTSPGHTIYF
TRBV10-3	TRBJ2-5	few	TRBD2	TGTGCCATCAGTGGGGGACTTCGGACTAGCGGGAGTGAGGAGACCCAGTACTTC	CAISGGLRTSGSEETQYF
TRBV28	TRBJ1-2	NA	TRBD1	TGTGCCAGCAGTTTGTCAGGGGGGATTCGATATGGCTACACCTTC	CASSLSGGIRYGYTF
TRBV6-5	TRBJ1-2	NA	NA	TGTGCCAGCGGTCAATTAGCGGGGGGCTACACCTTC	CASGQLAGGYTF
TRBV7-9	TRBJ2-1	NA	NA	TGTGCCAGCAGCTTAAACTCCGGGGTGAATGAGCAGTTCTTC	CASSLNSGVNEQFF
TRBV5-1	TRBJ2-2	NA	TRBD2	TGCGCCAGCAGCTTGGAGGGACTAGCGGGAAACACCGGGGAGCTGTTTTTT	CASSLEGLAGNTGELFF
TRBV5-1	TRBJ2-3	NA	TRBD2	TGCGCCAGCAGCCGGGGGGGGCCGGAGGCAGATACGCAGTATTTT	CASSRGGPEADTQYF
TRBV7-9	TRBJ2-3	NA	NA	TGTGCCAGCAGCTTCCCCGCTAAGGGGATAGATACGCAGTATTTT	CASSFPAKGIDTQYF
TRBV19	TRBJ2-1	NA	TRBD2	TGTGCCAGTAGTATTGTTGGCGGGAGTTACTCCTACAATGAGCAGTTCTTC	CASSIVGGSYSYNEQFF
TRBV4-1	TRBJ1-5	NA	TRBD1	TGCGCCAGCAGCCAGGAACAGGGGGCAGGCAATCAGCCCCAGCATTTT	CASSQEQGAGNQPQHF
TRBV5-6	TRBJ2-7	NA	NA	TGTGCCAGCAGTCTGGAGGGGGGGGGCCGGGGCGAGCAGTACTTC	CASSLEGGGRGEQYF
TRBV7-3	TRBJ2-3	NA	NA	TGTGCCAGCAGCTTAACAAGAGCGAGCGTCACAAAGTTACGAGAGAGCACAGATACGCAGTATTTT	CASSLTRASVTKLRESTDTQYF
TRBV6-1	TRBJ2-1	NA	TRBD1	TGTGCCAGCAGGAGAGGACAGGCTTCCTACAATGAGCAGTTCTTC	CASRRGQASYNEQFF
TRBV11-2	TRBJ2-7	NA	TRBD2	TGTGCCAGCAGCTTAACTAGCGGGGTCACCTACGAGCAGTACTTC	CASSLTSGVTYEQYF
TRBV7-2	TRBJ2-3	NA	TRBD1	TGTGCCAGCAGCCTGGGACAGGGGACCACAGATACGCAGTATTTT	CASSLGQGTTDTQYF
TRBV27	TRBJ2-7	NA	NA	TGTGCCAGCAGTTCACTAGCTTCCTACGAGCAGTACTTC	CASSSLASYEQYF
TRBV28	TRBJ2-1	NA	TRBD2	TGTGCCAGCAGTCCGGGACTAGGTGGTGGGGGAGAGTTCTTC	CASSPGLGGGGEFF
TRBV4-2	TRBJ2-2	few	NA	TGTGCCAGCAGCCAAGATCAGGGGAGTGACGGGGAGCTGTTTTTT	CASSQDQGSDGELFF
TRBV11-3	TRBJ2-7	NA	TRBD2	TGTGCCAGCAGCAATCCGAGCGGGGAGAGCTCCTACGAGCAGTACTTC	CASSNPSGESSYEQYF
TRBV10-3	TRBJ1-5	NA	NA	TGTGCCATCAGTAGGGGGATTGGTCAGCCCCAGCATTTT	CAISRGIGQPQHF
TRBV30	TRBJ2-1	NA	NA	TGTGCCTGGATTATTGGGCTAGCGTACAATGAGCAGTTCTTC	CAWIIGLAYNEQFF
TRBV5-5	TRBJ2-3	NA	NA	TGTGCCAGCAGCCGGTGGGGAGCAACCACAGATACGCAGTATTTT	CASSRWGATTDTQYF
TRBV6-5	TRBJ2-2	NA	NA	TGTGCCAGCAGTTACACAGATTCGCGAGGGAGCGGGGAGCTGTTTTTT	CASSYTDSRGSGELFF
TRBV4-1	TRBJ2-7	NA	NA	TGCGCCAGCAGCCAAGGGGCACACGAGCAGTACTTC	CASSQGAHEQYF
TRBV7-7	TRBJ2-7	NA	TRBD1	TGTGCTAGCAGCCCGACAGGGGGTCAATACGAGCAGTACTTC	CASSPTGGQYEQYF
TRBV7-7	TRBJ2-6	NA	NA	TGTGCCAGCAGCTTGAGGGCTGGGGCCAACGTCCTGACTTTC	CASSLRAGANVLTF
TRBV2	TRBJ1-3	NA	NA	TGTGCCAGCATTTCCGGGGGAAACACCATATATTTT	CASISGGNTIYF
TRBV28	TRBJ2-7	NA	NA	TGTGCCAGCAGTCAGCCCAACCCAGGGAGGAAGAACGAGCAGTACTTC	CASSQPNPGRKNEQYF
TRBV4-1	TRBJ2-1	NA	TRBD1	TGCGCCAGCAGCCCGACAGGGAATGAGCAGTTCTTC	CASSPTGNEQFF
TRBV7-9	TRBJ2-3	NA	NA	TGTGCCAGCAGCCATAGTAGCACAGATACGCAGTATTTT	CASSHSSTDTQYF
TRBV18	TRBJ1-1	once	NA	TGTGCCAGCTCAACGACAGGAGTGGGCTTGGGGGCTGAAGCTTTCTTT	CASSTTGVGLGAEAFF
TRBV6-5	TRBJ2-1	NA	TRBD2	TGTGCCAGCAGTTTCAGCGGGAGGGCTCTCTACAATGAGCAGTTCTTC	CASSFSGRALYNEQFF
TRBV28	TRBJ1-2	NA	NA	TGTGCCAGCAGTCCGGGACTCCGTGGGTACACCTTC	CASSPGLRGYTF
TRBV13	TRBJ2-3	NA	TRBD2	TGTGCCAGCAGCCTAAGACTAGCGGGAGGGCCAGGGGATACGCAGTATTTT	CASSLRLAGGPGDTQYF